The 9 T cell receptor beta chains presented below share a single source sample, sequenced in a study of blood T cell repertoires in COVID-19. The method was immunoSEQ multiplex PCR; TCRdb's version includes in-frame clones alone and lacks a portion of them. This table holds around 300,000 clones, 86% found once. Input material: peripheral blood. The receptors shown here come from a woman under 40 with active or convalescent COVID-19.

J is TRBJ2-3 and V is TRBV7-6, with D possibly TRBD2 on 5 matching bases. CDR3 length: 15 amino acids. Per the germline V gene, CDR1 is SGHVS and CDR2 is FNYEAQ. Deletions cut 3 bases from V and 0 bases from J, with 10 bases between. The DNA for the CDR3 is TGTGCCAGCAGCTTCGACGGAGGAAGCACAGATACGCAGTATTTT. Its protein product is CASSFDGGSTDTQYF.

The V and J genes are TRBV5-1 and TRBJ2-1, with 9 nucleotides matching TRBD1. There are 15 residues in the CDR3. J lost 3 bases, V lost 3 bases, and 4 bases had no gene match. CDR1 SGHRS and CDR2 YFSETQ come from the germline V gene. CDR3 residues: CASSSTTGGYNEQFF. The CDR3 bases are TGCGCCAGCAGCTCAACGACAGGGGGCTACAATGAGCAGTTCTTC.

CDR3 nucleotides: TGTGCCAGCAGTCCGTATGGACTGTATGGCTACACCTTC. Amino acid sequence: CASSPYGLYGYTF. This chain links TRBV12-3 or TRBV12-4 with TRBJ1-2; D remains ambiguous. The V gene lost 5 bases and the J gene lost 5 bases, with 12 bases spanning the gap. This CDR3 is built from 13 residues.

This chain uses TRBV6-2 or TRBV6-3 with TRBJ2-4; D call uncertain. The CDR3 spans 16 residues. Germline assignment: CDR1 MNHEY and CDR2 SVGEGT. Trimming cost V 0 bases and J 8 bases, with 17 bases left between them. CDR3 in amino acids: CASSYSIDPPEDIQYF. Written as DNA, the CDR3 is TGTGCCAGCAGTTACTCGATCGATCCTCCTGAGGACATTCAGTACTTC.

The chain links TRBV7-9 to TRBJ2-5, with 7 bases fitting TRBD1. The CDR3 is 14 residues long. Germline V gene lookup returns CDR1 SEHNR and CDR2 FQNEAQ (reference sequence). J gave up 5 bases and V 5 bases, and 8 bases lay outside the gene matches. The CDR3 spells CASSLRGGGETQYF. As DNA, the CDR3 is TGTGCCAGCAGCCTCAGAGGGGGCGGGGAGACCCAGTACTTC.

The J gene is TRBJ1-2, the V gene TRBV28; D unresolved. Germline V gene lookup returns CDR1 MDHEN and CDR2 SYDVKM. V lost 4 bases and J 5 bases, leaving 11 bases between the germline ends. There are 13 residues in the CDR3. The CDR3 bases are TGTGCCAGCAGTTGGGCCGGTGAATATGGCTACACCTTC. Protein product: CASSWAGEYGYTF.

The chain combines TRBV7-2 with TRBJ2-7; 12 nucleotides line up with TRBD2. V trimming: 7 bases; J trimming: 2 bases; junction bases outside the gene matches: 3. This CDR3 region has 14 residues. Germline V gives CDR1 SGHTA, CDR2 FQGNSA. This CDR3 is CASTSSGGAYEQYF. The CDR3 coding sequence is TGTGCCAGCACCTCTAGCGGGGGGGCCTACGAGCAGTACTTC.

This sequence joins TRBV7-9 and TRBJ2-1; D possibly corresponds to TRBD2 (5 bases). The germline gives CDR1 SEHNR, CDR2 FQNEAQ (reference sequence). V was cut by 4 bases and J by 2 bases, with 12 bases left in between. The CDR3 spans 15 residues. CDR3 nucleotide sequence: TGTGCCAGCAGCTCAGTCAGCGGAACCTACAATGAGCAGTTCTTC. Translating gives CASSSVSGTYNEQFF. Variable domain in full (rest from reference TRBV7-9 and TRBJ2-1): DTGVSQNPRHKITKRGQNVTFRCDPISEHNRLYWYRQTLGQGPEFLTYFQNEAQLEKSRLLSDRFSAERPKGSFSTLEIQRTEQGDSAMYLCASSSVSGTYNEQFFGPGTRLTVL.

V and J are TRBV5-1 and TRBJ2-7; TRBD1 is a possible D gene (6 bases). Germline lookup yields CDR1 SGHRS and CDR2 YFSETQ. This CDR3 contains 14 residues. V was trimmed by 3 bases and J by 1 base, leaving 11 bases between them. The CDR3 spells CASSYDRYSYEQYF. In nucleotides, the CDR3 is TGCGCCAGCAGCTATGACAGGTATTCCTACGAGCAGTACTTC.